The T cell receptor (beta chain) under discussion was sequenced for a study of blood T cell repertoires in COVID-19. Per germline, CDR1 LGHNA and CDR2 YSLEER. Trimming took off 3 bases at V and 2 bases at J, with 5 bases between the two ends. The CDR3 is made up of 13 amino acids. Authors' data handling: Reference gene primer amplification yielded estimated nucleated cell counts. Only in-frame clones appear in the TCRdb table, and some are missing; sequencing was by immunoSEQ multiplex PCR. The DNA gave D and trimming, while V, J and clone size come from that table. The data show about 140,000 clones, 80% to 90% seen once.

The rearrangement joins TRBV4-3 to TRBJ1-3, with D possibly matching TRBD1 (5 bases). The source material was peripheral blood. The clonotype originates from a woman aged 80 or over with acute or convalescent COVID-19. This chain's CDR3 is CASSHRAGNTIYF. In DNA form, the CDR3 reads TGCGCCAGCAGCCACAGGGCTGGAAACACCATATATTTT.